The clone carrying this T cell receptor beta chain was observed a handful of times. What it recognizes is unknown. The V gene's germline CDR1 is SGDLS and CDR2 YYNGEE. This CDR3 region has 15 residues. V lost 3 bases and J lost 4; bases outside the gene matches: 6. The sample originates from a study of T-cell memory formation after mild COVID-19. The wider study: Clusters of TCRs were largely donor specific.

It was 5'RACE with constant-segment primers that produced the TCR alpha and TCR beta cDNA libraries, which carried sample barcodes and UMIs. TCRdb re-derived calls from the 5' RACE reads in MiXCR, one entry per CDR3 protein. The sample contains approximately 300,000 distinct CDR3 sequences, less than 20% of which appear only once. Study-level points and caveats: Day 15 to 85 contractors were CD4/CD8 balanced; later expanders leaned CD4+. Pre-infection memory showed some responding clones, and this suggested that cross-reactive memory joined.

The sequence was collected from a man aged 18 to 30 who had mild COVID-19 (a few samples of this study predate the infection). Cell type and time point are not known. Sequenced: PBMCs or a T cell subset sorted from them (not recorded which). V and J are TRBV9 and TRBJ2-2, with 7 bases that match TRBD2. CDR3 nucleotide sequence: TGTGCCAGCAGCGGAGCGGGGAGGGGCACCGGGGAGCTGTTTTTT. This codes for CASSGAGRGTGELFF.